The sample holds many counts of the clone carrying this TCR beta chain. Its antigen is unknown. Time point denoted: pre-sensitization, week 0. Noted treatment: therapeutic diphenylcyclopropenone sensitization with weekly scalp DPC. The CDR3 length is 13 residues. Germline CDR1 is KGHSH and CDR2 is LQKENI. V was shortened by 3 bases and J by 7 bases, with 12 bases between the two germline ends. The sample originates from a study of human T cells and chemical hapten exposure. Study at large: An approximately 2 cm by approximately 2 cm inner upper arm patch received 2% DPC for sensitization. Predominantly women, the patients had alopecia areata, totalis or universalis. The study's findings and limits: While controls formed fewer of them, expanded TCRs formed significantly more large CDR3 similarity clusters.

A single record per CDR3 protein comes from TCRdb applying MiXCR to the RACE reads. The sample consists of about 40,000 distinct CDR3 sequences, over 9.5% of them appearing once. The sequenced sample was whole blood, obtained in connection with sensitization to the hapten diphenylcyclopropenone (DPC). This sequence originates from a man aged 25-45 years with alopecia areata. Some clones in this sample may be carry-over from other donors' samples. This chain links TRBV18 with TRBJ1-2, with D unresolved. CDR3: CASSPGASSGYTF. The CDR3 bases are TGTGCCAGCTCACCGGGAGCGTCTTCTGGCTACACCTTC.